Following are 16 T cell receptor beta chains from one sample sequenced in a study of high-grade serous ovarian cancer treatment subgroups (dated by TCRdb to the early 2020s). Tumor samples were obtained before definitive surgery or chemotherapy. Libraries were made using the immunoSEQ multiplex PCR assay. As stored in TCRdb, this immuneACCESS dataset retains in-frame rearrangements with V and J assigned. A fraction of the clones does not appear; measured against another copy, unresolved V genes explain less than half of the discrepancy, and the remainder lacks a known reason. The sample table holds about 12,000 clones, of which about 90% were seen once. 2.9% of the sample comes from the top ten. The material sequenced was tumor tissue. These receptors all stem from a human donor with high-grade serous ovarian cancer.

This clone was picked up one time. V usage is TRBV27 and J usage is TRBJ2-2; D is ambiguous. Germline V gene data show CDR1 as MNHEY and CDR2 as SMNVEV (reference sequence). This CDR3 region has 17 residues. The V and J ends lost 7 bases and 6 bases respectively, with 24 bases between them. In nucleotides, the CDR3 is TGTGCCAGCACCTCCCGGGCAGTCAATTTTAGGGCCGGGGAGCTGTTTTTT. Translating it yields CASTSRAVNFRAGELFF.

The chain employs TRBV2 and TRBJ2-3; D not certain. Looked up from germline, CDR1 is SNHLY and CDR2 is FYNNEI. The CDR3 covers 15 residues. With 4 bases removed from V and 2 bases from J, the gap between germline ends came to 13 bases. CDR3: CASSAGTANTDTQYF. CDR3 bases: TGTGCCAGCAGTGCCGGTACTGCTAACACAGATACGCAGTATTTT. Complete variable domain (other parts from reference TRBV2 and TRBJ2-3): EPEVTQTPSHQVTQMGQEVILRCVPISNHLYFYWYRQILGQKVEFLVSFYNNEISEKSEIFDDQFSVERPDGSNFTLKIRSTKLEDSAMYFCASSAGTANTDTQYFGPGTRLTVL.

The gene calls are TRBV28 and TRBJ2-3, with 11 bases identical to TRBD2. V was clipped by 4 bases and J by 0 bases; unmatched bases: 6. This CDR3 comprises 17 residues. The germline V gene has CDR1 MDHEN and CDR2 SYDVKM. The CDR3 here is CASSYTSGGFSTDTQYF. The DNA of the CDR3 is TGTGCCAGCAGTTACACTAGCGGGGGCTTTAGCACAGATACGCAGTATTTT. The complete variable domain, with remaining parts taken from reference TRBV28 and TRBJ2-3, reads DVKVTQSSRYLVKRTGEKVFLECVQDMDHENMFWYRQDPGLGLRLIYFSYDVKMKEKGDIPEGYSVSREKKERFSLILESASTNQTSMYLCASSYTSGGFSTDTQYFGPGTRLTVL.

The chain joins TRBV4-3 to TRBJ2-1; 14 nucleotides line up with TRBD2. Per germline, CDR1 LGHNA and CDR2 YSLEER. V was pared by 2 bases and J by 10 bases, with 10 bases of the junction left unmatched. The CDR3 is made up of 17 amino acids. The CDR3 reads CASSQPGTSGGRGEQFF. DNA of the CDR3: TGCGCCAGCAGCCAACCAGGGACTAGCGGGGGACGTGGGGAGCAGTTCTTC.

The chain combines TRBV7-6 with TRBJ1-4; TRBD1 matches at 9 bases. The J segment lost 5 bases and the V segment lost 7 bases, leaving 5 bases of the junction unmatched. In germline, CDR1 is SGHVS, CDR2 FNYEAQ. The CDR3 loop spans 14 amino acids. DNA for the CDR3: TGTGCCAGCAAAACCGGGACAGGGAATGAAAAACTGTTTTTT. Its protein is CASKTGTGNEKLFF.

The rearrangement links TRBV9 to TRBJ1-2, with D uncertain. This CDR3 region has 15 residues. Trimming removed 0 bases from V and 0 bases from J, with 9 bases in between. Germline V gene data show CDR1 as SGDLS and CDR2 as YYNGEE. As DNA, the CDR3 is TGTGCCAGCAGCGTAGGAATGGGAGCTAACTATGGCTACACCTTC. It encodes CASSVGMGANYGYTF.

This rearrangement joins TRBV19 to TRBJ1-4, with a possible D match to TRBD1 (5 bases). The germline V gene has CDR1 LNHDA and CDR2 SQIVND (reference sequence). This CDR3 comprises 15 residues. With 5 bases removed from V and 8 bases from J, the gap between germline ends came to 18 bases. In DNA, the CDR3 is TGTGCCAGTAGTTCCACCGGGACTAGGTACGAAAAACTGTTTTTT. This gives the protein CASSSTGTRYEKLFF.

V usage is TRBV6-5 and J usage is TRBJ1-1; TRBD1 matches at 8 bases. V lost 2 bases and J lost 8; bases outside the gene matches: 13. Germline assignment: CDR1 MNHEY and CDR2 SVGAGI. The CDR3 has 16 residues. As DNA, the CDR3 is TGTGCCAGCAGTTACGCCCCCTCGACAGGGGTTGGAGAAGCTTTCTTT. It specifies CASSYAPSTGVGEAFF.

This clone was observed a single time. The V call is TRBV5-1, the J call TRBJ2-1, with TRBD2 matching 14 bases. CDR1 and CDR2 from the germline V gene are SGHRS and YFSETQ. Unmatched junction bases numbered 8, after V lost 4 bases and J lost 8 bases. CDR3 length equals 16 residues. This CDR3 reads CASSARTSGGMDEQFF. The CDR3 DNA follows: TGCGCCAGCAGCGCCCGGACTAGCGGGGGGATGGATGAGCAGTTCTTC.

V is TRBV2 and J is TRBJ2-4; TRBD1 might be the D (6 bases). Germline CDR1 reads SNHLY; CDR2 reads FYNNEI. Trimming left V 6 bases short and J 3 bases short, with 12 bases between. The CDR3 length is 14 residues. For the CDR3, the DNA is TGTGCCAGCAGGATACAGGGAAACAAAAACATTCAGTACTTC. This sequence encodes CASRIQGNKNIQYF.

The rearrangement links TRBV7-8 to TRBJ2-3; D unresolved. Germline CDR1 reads SGHVS; CDR2 reads FQNEAQ. Trimming took off 2 bases at V and 3 bases at J, with 3 bases between the two ends. The CDR3 consists of 12 residues. DNA of the CDR3: TGTGCCAGCAGCTTAATGACAGATACGCAGTATTTT. Its protein is CASSLMTDTQYF.

In this sample, this clone turned up once. The CDR3 DNA follows: TGTGCCAGCAGTTTAACGACAGGGATGGACATTCAGTACTTC. It encodes CASSLTTGMDIQYF. V and J are TRBV27 and TRBJ2-4, with 7 bases matching TRBD1. The germline gives CDR1 MNHEY, CDR2 SMNVEV (reference sequence). The CDR3 has 14 residues. After removal of 2 bases from V and 8 bases from J, the junction contained 6 bases not matched to a gene.

The chain has TRBV6-5 and TRBJ1-3; perhaps TRBD1 as D (5 bases). CDR3 length: 16 residues. Trimming removed 3 bases at V and 5 bases at J, with 17 bases between. The germline V gene encodes CDR1 MNHEY and CDR2 SVGAGI. CDR3 in amino acids: CASSYASGLSRNTIYF. The CDR3 nucleotides are TGTGCCAGCAGTTATGCATCAGGGTTATCTCGAAACACCATATATTTT.

This sequence joins TRBV21-1 and TRBJ1-5. TRBV21-1 corresponds to a pseudogene. The CDR3 has 15 amino acids. The CDR3 sequence: CASSKVLGGHQPQHF. The DNA for the CDR3 is TGTGCCAGCAGCAAAGTCCTAGGGGGGCATCAGCCCCAGCATTTT.

The rearrangement uses TRBV29-1 and TRBJ2-7; possible D gene TRBD1, 5 bases. This CDR3 contains 13 residues. V shed 5 bases and J shed 2 bases, with 13 bases lying between them. Germline V gene data show CDR1 as SQVTM and CDR2 as ANQGSEA. This CDR3 is CSVWKDTTYEQYF. CDR3 nucleotide sequence: TGCAGCGTTTGGAAGGACACGACCTACGAGCAGTACTTC.

The chain combines TRBV14 with TRBJ2-7, with D maybe TRBD1 (6 bases). The V and J ends lost 4 bases and 5 bases respectively, with 12 bases between them. CDR3 size: 13 residues. The germline gives CDR1 SGHDN, CDR2 FVKESK. CDR3 sequence: CASSLSRGHEQYF. The CDR3 DNA follows: TGTGCCAGCAGCCTATCCAGGGGTCACGAGCAGTACTTC.